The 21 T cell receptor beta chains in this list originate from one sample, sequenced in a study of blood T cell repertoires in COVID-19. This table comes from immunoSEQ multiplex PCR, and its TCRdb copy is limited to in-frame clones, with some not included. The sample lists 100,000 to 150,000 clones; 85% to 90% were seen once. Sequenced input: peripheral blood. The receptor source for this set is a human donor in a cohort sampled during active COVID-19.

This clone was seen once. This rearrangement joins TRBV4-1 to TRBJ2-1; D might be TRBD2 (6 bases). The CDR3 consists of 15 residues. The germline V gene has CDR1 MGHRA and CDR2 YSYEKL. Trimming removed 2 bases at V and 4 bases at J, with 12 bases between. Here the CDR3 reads CASSQLGLAYNEQFF. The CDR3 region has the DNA TGCGCCAGCAGCCAATTAGGTCTAGCGTACAATGAGCAGTTCTTC.

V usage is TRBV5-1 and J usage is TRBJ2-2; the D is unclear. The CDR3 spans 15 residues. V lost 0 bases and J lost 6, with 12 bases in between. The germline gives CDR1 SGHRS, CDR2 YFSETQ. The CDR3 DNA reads TGCGCCAGCAGCTTGGTGGCGGTTGGGTCCGGGGAGCTGTTTTTT. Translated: CASSLVAVGSGELFF.

The CDR3 sequence is CASSLRSGRGDEKLFF. The CDR3, as DNA: TGTGCCAGCAGCTTAAGGTCGGGGAGGGGAGATGAAAAACTGTTTTTT. The V and J genes are TRBV5-4 and TRBJ1-4; D might be TRBD1 (5 bases). Trimming took off 2 bases at V and 6 bases at J, with 17 bases between the two ends. Germline CDR1 is SGHNT and CDR2 is YYREEE (reference sequence). The CDR3 has 16 residues.

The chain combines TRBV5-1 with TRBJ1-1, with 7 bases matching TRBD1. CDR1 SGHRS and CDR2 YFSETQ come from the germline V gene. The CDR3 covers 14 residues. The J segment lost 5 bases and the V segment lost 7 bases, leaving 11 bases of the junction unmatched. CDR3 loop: CASGTQGIWTEAFF. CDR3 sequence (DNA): TGCGCCAGCGGGACACAGGGGATTTGGACTGAAGCTTTCTTT. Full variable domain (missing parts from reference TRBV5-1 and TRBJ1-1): KAGVTQTPRYLIKTRGQQVTLSCSPISGHRSVSWYQQTPGQGLQFLFEYFSETQRNKGNFPGRFSGRQFSNSRSEMNVSTLELGDSALYLCASGTQGIWTEAFFGQGTRLTVV.

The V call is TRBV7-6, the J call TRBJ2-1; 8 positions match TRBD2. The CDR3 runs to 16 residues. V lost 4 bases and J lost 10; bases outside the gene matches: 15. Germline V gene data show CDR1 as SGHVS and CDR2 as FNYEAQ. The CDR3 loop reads CASSSTGTSMVQEQFF. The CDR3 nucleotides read TGTGCCAGCAGCTCTACCGGGACTAGTATGGTTCAGGAGCAGTTCTTC.

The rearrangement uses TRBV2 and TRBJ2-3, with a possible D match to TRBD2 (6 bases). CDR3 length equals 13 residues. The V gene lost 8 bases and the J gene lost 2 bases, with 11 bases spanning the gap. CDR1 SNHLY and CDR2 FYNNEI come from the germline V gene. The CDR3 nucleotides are TGTGCCAGCGGGGGAGGACTCACAGATACGCAGTATTTT. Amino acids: CASGGGLTDTQYF.

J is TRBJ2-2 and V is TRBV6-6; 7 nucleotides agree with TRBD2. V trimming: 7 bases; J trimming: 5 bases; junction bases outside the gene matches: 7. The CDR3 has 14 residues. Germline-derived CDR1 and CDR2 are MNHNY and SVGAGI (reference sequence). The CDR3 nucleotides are TGTGCCAGCACCGGGGGGTGGGGAACCGGGGAGCTGTTTTTT. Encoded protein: CASTGGWGTGELFF.

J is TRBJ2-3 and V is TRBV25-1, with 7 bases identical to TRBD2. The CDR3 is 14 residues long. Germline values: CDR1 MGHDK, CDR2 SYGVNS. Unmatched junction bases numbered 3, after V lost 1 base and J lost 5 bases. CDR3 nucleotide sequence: TGTGCCAGCAGTGAATTGGGGGAGGGAGATACGCAGTATTTT. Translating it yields CASSELGEGDTQYF.

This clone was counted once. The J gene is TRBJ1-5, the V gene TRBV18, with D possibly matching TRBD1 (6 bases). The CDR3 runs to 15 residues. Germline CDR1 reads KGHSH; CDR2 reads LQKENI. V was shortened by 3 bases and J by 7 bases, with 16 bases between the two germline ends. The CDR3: CASSPGAGAGQPQHF. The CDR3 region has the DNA TGTGCCAGCTCACCGGGGGCGGGGGCTGGGCAGCCCCAGCATTTT.

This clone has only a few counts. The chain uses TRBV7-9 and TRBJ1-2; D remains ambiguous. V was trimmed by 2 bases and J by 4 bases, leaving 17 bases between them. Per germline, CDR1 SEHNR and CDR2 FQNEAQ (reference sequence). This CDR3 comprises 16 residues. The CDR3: CASSLSNPRGSYGYTF. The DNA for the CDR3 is TGTGCCAGCAGCTTAAGTAATCCGCGAGGGAGCTATGGCTACACCTTC.

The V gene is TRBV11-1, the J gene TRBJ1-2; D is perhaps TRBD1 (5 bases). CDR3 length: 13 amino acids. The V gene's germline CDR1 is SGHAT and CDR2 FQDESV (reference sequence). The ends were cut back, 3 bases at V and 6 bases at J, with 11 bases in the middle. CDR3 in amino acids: CASSLGGVDGYTF. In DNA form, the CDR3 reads TGTGCCAGCAGCTTGGGGGGAGTGGATGGCTACACCTTC.

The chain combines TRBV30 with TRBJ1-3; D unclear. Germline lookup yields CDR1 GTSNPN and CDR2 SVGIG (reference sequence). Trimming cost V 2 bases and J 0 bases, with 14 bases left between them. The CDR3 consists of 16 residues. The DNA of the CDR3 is TGTGCCTGGAGTTGGGGAGAAAGAAGCTCTGGAAACACCATATATTTT. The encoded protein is CAWSWGERSSGNTIYF.

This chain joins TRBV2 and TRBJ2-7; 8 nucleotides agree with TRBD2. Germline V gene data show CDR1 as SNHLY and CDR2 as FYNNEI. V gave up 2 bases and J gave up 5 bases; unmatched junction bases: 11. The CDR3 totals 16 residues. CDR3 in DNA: TGTGCCAGCAGTGAACTACGATACGGGGGGGAGAACGAGCAGTACTTC. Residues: CASSELRYGGENEQYF.

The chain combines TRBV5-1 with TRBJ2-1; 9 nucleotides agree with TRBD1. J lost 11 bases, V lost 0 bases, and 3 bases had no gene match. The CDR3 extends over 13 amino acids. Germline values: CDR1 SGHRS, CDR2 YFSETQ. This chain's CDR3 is CASSLGQGGQQFF. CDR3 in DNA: TGCGCCAGCAGCTTGGGACAGGGGGGTCAGCAGTTCTTC.

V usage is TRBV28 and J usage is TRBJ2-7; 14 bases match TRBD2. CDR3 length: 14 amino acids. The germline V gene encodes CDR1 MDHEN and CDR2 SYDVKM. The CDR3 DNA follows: TGTGCGGCAGGACTAGCGGGAGGACGCTACGAGCAGTACTTC. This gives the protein CAAGLAGGRYEQYF.

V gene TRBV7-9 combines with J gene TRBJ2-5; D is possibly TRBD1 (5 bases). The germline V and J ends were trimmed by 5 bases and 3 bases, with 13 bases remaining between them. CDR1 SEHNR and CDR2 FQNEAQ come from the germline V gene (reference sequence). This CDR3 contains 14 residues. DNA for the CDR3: TGTGCCAGCAGCCCGGTTTGGGGCAAAGAGACCCAGTACTTC. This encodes CASSPVWGKETQYF.

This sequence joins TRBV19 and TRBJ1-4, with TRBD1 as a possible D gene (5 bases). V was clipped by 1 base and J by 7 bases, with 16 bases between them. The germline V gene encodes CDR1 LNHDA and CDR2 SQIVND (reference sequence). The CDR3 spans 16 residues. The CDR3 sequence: CASSIVTGAEGEKLFF. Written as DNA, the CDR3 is TGTGCCAGTAGTATAGTAACAGGAGCCGAAGGTGAAAAACTGTTTTTT.

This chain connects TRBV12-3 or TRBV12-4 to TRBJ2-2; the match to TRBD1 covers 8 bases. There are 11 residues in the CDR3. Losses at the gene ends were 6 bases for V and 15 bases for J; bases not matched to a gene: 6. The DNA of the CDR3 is TGTGCCAGCAGGACAGGGGTTTTGATGTTTTTT. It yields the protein CASRTGVLMFF.

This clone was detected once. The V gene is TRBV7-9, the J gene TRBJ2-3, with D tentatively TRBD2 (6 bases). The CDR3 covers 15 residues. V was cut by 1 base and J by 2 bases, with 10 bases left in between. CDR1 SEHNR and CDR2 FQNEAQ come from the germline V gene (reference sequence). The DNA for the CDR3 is TGTGCCAGCAGCTTAGGTACGGGAGTCACAGATACGCAGTATTTT. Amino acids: CASSLGTGVTDTQYF.

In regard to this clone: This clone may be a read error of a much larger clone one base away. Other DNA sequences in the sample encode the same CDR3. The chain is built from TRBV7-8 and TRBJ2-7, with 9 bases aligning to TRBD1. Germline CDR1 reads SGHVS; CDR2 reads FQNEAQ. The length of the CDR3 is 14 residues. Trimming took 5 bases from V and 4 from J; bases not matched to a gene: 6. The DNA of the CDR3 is TGTGCCAGCAGCCCCCGGGACAGGGTGTACGAGCAGTACTTC. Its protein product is CASSPRDRVYEQYF.

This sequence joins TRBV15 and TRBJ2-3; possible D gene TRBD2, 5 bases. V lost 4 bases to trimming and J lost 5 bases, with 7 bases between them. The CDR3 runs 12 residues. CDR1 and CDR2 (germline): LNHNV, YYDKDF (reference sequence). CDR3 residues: CATSIGLDTQYF. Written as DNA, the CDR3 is TGTGCCACCAGCATTGGACTAGATACGCAGTATTTT.